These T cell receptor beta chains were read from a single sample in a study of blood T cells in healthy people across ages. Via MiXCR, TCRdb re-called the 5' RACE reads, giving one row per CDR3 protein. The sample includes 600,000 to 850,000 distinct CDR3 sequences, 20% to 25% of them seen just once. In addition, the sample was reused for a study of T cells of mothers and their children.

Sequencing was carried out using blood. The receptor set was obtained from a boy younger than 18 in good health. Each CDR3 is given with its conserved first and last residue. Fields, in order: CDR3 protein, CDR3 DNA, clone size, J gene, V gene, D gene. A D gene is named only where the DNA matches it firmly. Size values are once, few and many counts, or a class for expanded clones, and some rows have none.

cdr3_aa: CASSFTGKAEAFF
cdr3_nt: TGCGCCAGCAGCTTTACCGGGAAGGCTGAAGCTTTCTTT
clone_size: .
j_call: TRBJ1-1
v_call: TRBV5-1
d_call: .

cdr3_aa: CASSVASLPSGSYEQYF
cdr3_nt: TGTGCCAGCAGCGTAGCTAGTTTGCCTAGCGGGAGTTACGAGCAGTACTTC
clone_size: .
j_call: TRBJ2-7
v_call: TRBV9
d_call: TRBD2

cdr3_aa: CASSQVGSNSPLHF
cdr3_nt: TGTGCCAGCAGTCAGGTGGGGTCTAATTCACCCCTCCACTTT
clone_size: .
j_call: TRBJ1-6
v_call: TRBV6-6
d_call: .

cdr3_aa: CASSLGGPQETQYF
cdr3_nt: TGTGCCAGCAGTTTAGGGGGACCACAAGAGACCCAGTACTTC
clone_size: many
j_call: TRBJ2-5
v_call: TRBV5-1
d_call: .

cdr3_aa: CASSQDYRGPRYGYTF
cdr3_nt: TGTGCCAGCAGCCAAGATTACAGGGGGCCACGCTATGGCTACACCTTC
clone_size: few
j_call: TRBJ1-2
v_call: TRBV3-1
d_call: TRBD1

cdr3_aa: CASSLGWRDQETQYF
cdr3_nt: TGTGCCAGCAGCTTAGGATGGCGGGACCAAGAGACCCAGTACTTC
clone_size: few
j_call: TRBJ2-5
v_call: TRBV7-8
d_call: .

cdr3_aa: CASSVEPAGRNEQFF
cdr3_nt: TGTGCCAGCAGCGTAGAGCCAGCTGGGCGCAATGAGCAGTTCTTC
clone_size: few
j_call: TRBJ2-1
v_call: TRBV9
d_call: .

cdr3_aa: CASSEEGWTDTQYF
cdr3_nt: TGTGCCAGCAGTGAGGAAGGTTGGACAGATACGCAGTATTTT
clone_size: .
j_call: TRBJ2-3
v_call: TRBV6-4
d_call: .

cdr3_aa: CASSLGGTEKLFF
cdr3_nt: TGTGCCAGCAGTTTGGGCGGGACGGAAAAACTGTTTTTT
clone_size: many
j_call: TRBJ1-4
v_call: TRBV12-3/TRBV12-4
d_call: .

cdr3_aa: CSAPDGPYEQYF
cdr3_nt: TGCAGTGCGCCGGACGGGCCCTACGAGCAGTACTTC
clone_size: few
j_call: TRBJ2-7
v_call: TRBV20-1
d_call: .

cdr3_aa: CASSQDRGASGANVLTF
cdr3_nt: TGCGCCAGCAGCCAAGATCGGGGGGCGAGTGGGGCCAACGTCCTGACTTTC
clone_size: few
j_call: TRBJ2-6
v_call: TRBV4-3
d_call: .

cdr3_aa: CASRGKGPFYEQYF
cdr3_nt: TGTGCCAGCAGAGGGAAGGGGCCCTTCTACGAGCAGTACTTC
clone_size: .
j_call: TRBJ2-7
v_call: TRBV28
d_call: .

cdr3_aa: CASSLAGRRGETQYF
cdr3_nt: TGTGCCAGCAGCTTAGCCGGGAGAAGGGGAGAGACCCAGTACTTC
clone_size: .
j_call: TRBJ2-5
v_call: TRBV7-9
d_call: .

cdr3_aa: CASSSKSSRLEETQYF
cdr3_nt: TGTGCCAGCAGCTCGAAGAGTAGTCGGCTAGAAGAGACCCAGTACTTC
clone_size: .
j_call: TRBJ2-5
v_call: TRBV5-4
d_call: .

cdr3_aa: CASSQPFVQFF
cdr3_nt: TGTGCCAGCAGCCAACCATTCGTCCAGTTCTTC
clone_size: few
j_call: TRBJ2-1
v_call: TRBV6-2/TRBV6-3
d_call: .

cdr3_aa: CARSLSEGLAFYEQFF
cdr3_nt: TGTGCCCGCAGCCTCTCGGAGGGACTAGCGTTCTATGAGCAGTTCTTC
clone_size: few
j_call: TRBJ2-1
v_call: TRBV3-1
d_call: TRBD2

cdr3_aa: CASSQDTGGYEQYF
cdr3_nt: TGTGCCAGCAGCCAAGATACGGGGGGCTACGAGCAGTACTTC
clone_size: .
j_call: TRBJ2-7
v_call: TRBV4-2
d_call: TRBD2

cdr3_aa: CASSGPYQEQYF
cdr3_nt: TGTGCCAGCAGCGGTCCTTATCAAGAACAGTACTTC
clone_size: few
j_call: TRBJ2-5
v_call: TRBV7-6
d_call: .

cdr3_aa: CASSRSGGLQETQYF
cdr3_nt: TGCGCCAGCAGCCGGAGCGGGGGACTCCAAGAGACCCAGTACTTC
clone_size: few
j_call: TRBJ2-5
v_call: TRBV4-1
d_call: TRBD2

cdr3_aa: CASSDRKTDIQYF
cdr3_nt: TGTGCCAGCAGTGACAGGAAAACCGACATTCAGTACTTC
clone_size: few
j_call: TRBJ2-4
v_call: TRBV28
d_call: .

cdr3_aa: CASSRRGTSTDTQYF
cdr3_nt: TGTGCCAGCAGCAGGCGGGGGACCAGCACAGATACGCAGTATTTT
clone_size: few
j_call: TRBJ2-3
v_call: TRBV7-9
d_call: TRBD2

cdr3_aa: CASSPGTTLGNQPQHF
cdr3_nt: TGTGCCAGCAGCCCAGGGACAACTTTGGGCAATCAGCCCCAGCATTTT
clone_size: .
j_call: TRBJ1-5
v_call: TRBV7-2
d_call: .

cdr3_aa: CATFGGGMKSDTQYF
cdr3_nt: TGTGCCACCTTCGGGGGAGGGATGAAATCAGATACGCAGTATTTT
clone_size: .
j_call: TRBJ2-3
v_call: TRBV27
d_call: TRBD2

cdr3_aa: CAISSPGFIEQYF
cdr3_nt: TGTGCCATCAGTTCCCCAGGGTTCATCGAGCAGTACTTC
clone_size: few
j_call: TRBJ2-7
v_call: TRBV10-3
d_call: .

cdr3_aa: CASSVAAGGVGYTF
cdr3_nt: TGTGCCAGCAGCGTAGCTGCAGGGGGAGTTGGCTACACCTTC
clone_size: few
j_call: TRBJ1-2
v_call: TRBV9
d_call: TRBD1

cdr3_aa: CASSFSADVTEKLFF
cdr3_nt: TGTGCCAGCAGCTTCTCGGCAGATGTTACTGAAAAACTGTTTTTT
clone_size: .
j_call: TRBJ1-4
v_call: TRBV5-8
d_call: .

cdr3_aa: CASSARGETQYF
cdr3_nt: TGTGCTAGCAGCGCCCGGGGGGAGACCCAGTACTTC
clone_size: many
j_call: TRBJ2-5
v_call: TRBV6-1
d_call: .

cdr3_aa: CASSPSAGALFEQFF
cdr3_nt: TGCGCCAGCAGTCCGTCGGCGGGGGCTCTTTTTGAGCAGTTCTTC
clone_size: few
j_call: TRBJ2-1
v_call: TRBV5-1
d_call: .

cdr3_aa: CASSLELAGNETQYF
cdr3_nt: TGTGCCAGCAGCTTAGAATTAGCGGGGAACGAGACCCAGTACTTC
clone_size: few
j_call: TRBJ2-5
v_call: TRBV7-9
d_call: TRBD2

cdr3_aa: CASSEGTNYEQYF
cdr3_nt: TGTGCCAGCAGTGAAGGGACTAATTACGAGCAGTACTTC
clone_size: few
j_call: TRBJ2-7
v_call: TRBV25-1
d_call: TRBD2

cdr3_aa: CASSPLGGTAEKLFF
cdr3_nt: TGTGCCAGCAGCCCCCTGGGGGGGACAGCTGAAAAACTGTTTTTT
clone_size: .
j_call: TRBJ1-4
v_call: TRBV7-2
d_call: TRBD1

cdr3_aa: CASKEDTSYEQYF
cdr3_nt: TGTGCCAGCAAGGAGGACACTTCCTACGAGCAGTACTTC
clone_size: .
j_call: TRBJ2-7
v_call: TRBV28
d_call: .

cdr3_aa: CASSKRSPGGDFRYEQYF
cdr3_nt: TGTGCCAGCAGTAAGAGGTCCCCGGGGGGCGATTTTCGCTACGAGCAGTACTTC
clone_size: few
j_call: TRBJ2-7
v_call: TRBV21-1
d_call: .

cdr3_aa: CSARSGMATQETQYF
cdr3_nt: TGCAGTGCTAGATCCGGGATGGCTACCCAAGAGACCCAGTACTTC
clone_size: .
j_call: TRBJ2-5
v_call: TRBV20-1
d_call: .

cdr3_aa: CSVETGDNEQFF
cdr3_nt: TGCAGCGTTGAAACAGGGGACAATGAGCAGTTCTTC
clone_size: few
j_call: TRBJ2-1
v_call: TRBV29-1
d_call: TRBD1

cdr3_aa: CASSLGSSRSQETQYF
cdr3_nt: TGCGCCAGCAGCTTGGGGTCGTCCAGGAGTCAGGAGACCCAGTACTTC
clone_size: .
j_call: TRBJ2-5
v_call: TRBV5-1
d_call: .

cdr3_aa: CASSSELETQYF
cdr3_nt: TGTGCCAGCAGCTCAGAGCTGGAGACCCAGTACTTC
clone_size: .
j_call: TRBJ2-5
v_call: TRBV7-8
d_call: .

cdr3_aa: CASSFDPGETQYF
cdr3_nt: TGTGCCAGCAGCTTTGACCCCGGAGAGACCCAGTACTTC
clone_size: few
j_call: TRBJ2-5
v_call: TRBV7-9
d_call: .

cdr3_aa: CSVVGTGYEQYF
cdr3_nt: TGCAGCGTTGTGGGGACAGGTTACGAGCAGTACTTC
clone_size: many
j_call: TRBJ2-7
v_call: TRBV29-1
d_call: TRBD1

cdr3_aa: CSVEGTRGATYEQYF
cdr3_nt: TGCAGCGTTGAGGGGACTCGGGGGGCAACCTACGAGCAGTACTTC
clone_size: .
j_call: TRBJ2-7
v_call: TRBV29-1
d_call: .

cdr3_aa: CASSHLGGEQYF
cdr3_nt: TGTGCCAGCAGCCATCTCGGGGGAGAGCAGTACTTC
clone_size: .
j_call: TRBJ2-7
v_call: TRBV4-2
d_call: .